This TCR beta chain was profiled in a study of T cells in women clearing cervical HPV infection. TCR beta CDR3 amplified by multiplex PCR from roughly 1,100 ng genomic DNA. Sequencing was performed with immunoSEQ multiplex PCR; in TCRdb, only in-frame clones are kept and a portion is missing. With 15,000 to 20,000 clones in the sample, the ten largest clones hold approximately 15%. Germline trimming cut 0 bases from V and 7 bases from J; bases unmatched to any gene: 9. CDR3 length equals 17 residues. Germline CDR1 reads SGHRS; CDR2 reads YFSETQ. Each participant carried one incident cervical HPV16 infection only. A note on this clone: The observed sequence ends 3 residues before the CDR3 terminus, with the missing tail filled in from the germline J gene.

The rearrangement joins TRBV5-1 to TRBJ2-2, with 10 bases fitting TRBD2. This sequence was found in a woman aged 18 to 75 with a cervical HPV16 infection that either progressed to CIN3+ or cleared (not recorded which). Sequencing was performed on blood buffy coat. Here the CDR3 reads CASSLASSSGRSGELFF. The CDR3 DNA, read in part, is TGCGCCAGCAGCTTGGCCTCATCTAGCGGGAGAAGCGGGGAG.